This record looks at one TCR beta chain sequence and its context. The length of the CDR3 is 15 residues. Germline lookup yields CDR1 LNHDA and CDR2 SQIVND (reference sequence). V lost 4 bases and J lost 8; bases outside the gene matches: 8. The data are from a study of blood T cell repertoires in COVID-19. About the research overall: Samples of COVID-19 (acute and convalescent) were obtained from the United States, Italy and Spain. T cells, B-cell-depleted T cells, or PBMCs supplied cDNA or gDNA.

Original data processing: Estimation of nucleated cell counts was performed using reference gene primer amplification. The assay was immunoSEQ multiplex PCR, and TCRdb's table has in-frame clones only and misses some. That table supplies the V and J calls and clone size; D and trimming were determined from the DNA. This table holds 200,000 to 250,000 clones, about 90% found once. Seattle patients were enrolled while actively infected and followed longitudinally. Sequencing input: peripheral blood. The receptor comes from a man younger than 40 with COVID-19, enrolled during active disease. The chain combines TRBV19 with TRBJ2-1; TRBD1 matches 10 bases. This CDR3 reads CASSNPGQGYYEQFF. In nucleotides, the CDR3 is TGTGCCAGTAGTAATCCGGGACAGGGGTACTATGAGCAGTTCTTC.